Listed here are 4 T cell receptor beta chains from one sample, sequenced in a study of CD8+ T cells in alopecia areata. The sequencing template was cDNA reverse transcribed from extracted RNA. Clones were sequenced by immunoSEQ multiplex PCR, and TCRdb holds only the in-frame ones, with some missing. The sample holds over 250,000 clones, 60% seen once. The treatment here: oral pan-JAK inhibitor, 5-10 mg twice daily. The sample consisted of CD4+ T cells sorted from blood, taken between weeks 51 and 54, from a patient treated with tofacitinib. These receptors all stem from a human donor with alopecia areata.

The chain has TRBV5-1 and TRBJ2-3; D ambiguous. V was cut by 4 bases and J by 0 bases, with 9 bases left in between. The CDR3 is 14 residues long. The germline V gene encodes CDR1 SGHRS and CDR2 YFSETQ. The CDR3 loop is CASSIDISTDTQYF. The CDR3 DNA reads TGCGCCAGCAGCATCGACATTAGCACAGATACGCAGTATTTT.

The rearrangement joins TRBV4-3 to TRBJ2-3; D may be TRBD2 (6 bases). Germline assignment: CDR1 LGHNA and CDR2 YSLEER. The CDR3 length is 16 residues. Trimming left V 1 base short and J 2 bases short, with 13 bases between. CDR3 region: CASSQGLAAVTDTQYF. In nucleotides, the CDR3 is TGCGCCAGCAGCCAAGGGTTAGCGGCGGTCACAGATACGCAGTATTTT.

Ten or more counts support this clone. The chain links TRBV7-3 to TRBJ2-2, with TRBD1 matching 7 bases. J lost 7 bases, V lost 5 bases, and 10 bases had no gene match. Germline CDR1 reads SGHTA; CDR2 reads FQGTGA. This CDR3 has 15 residues. The CDR3 sequence: CASSPMTGQSGELFF. The CDR3 nucleotides read TGTGCCAGCAGCCCGATGACAGGGCAAAGCGGGGAGCTGTTTTTT.

This chain links TRBV6-5 with TRBJ2-7; TRBD1 is a possible D gene (6 bases). This CDR3 contains 14 residues. Germline lookup yields CDR1 MNHEY and CDR2 SVGAGI. Trimming took 0 bases from V and 0 from J, leaving 6 bases between them. The CDR3 sequence: CASSYSDSSYEQYF. CDR3 coding DNA: TGTGCCAGCAGTTACTCGGACAGCTCCTACGAGCAGTACTTC.